Presented here are 26 T cell receptor beta chains from one specimen sequenced in a study of identical twins. MiXCR, applied by TCRdb to the 5' RACE reads, yields one record per CDR3 protein. The sample has about 470,000 distinct CDR3 sequences; 20% to 25% are singletons. These records were also assigned to another study, of T cells expressing NK-cell markers.

Sequenced sample: CD4+ T cells sorted from blood. These receptors came from a young woman in good health.

The chain recombines TRBV6-1 with TRBJ2-7; 11 nucleotides line up with TRBD2. Germline V CDR1 and CDR2: MNHNS, SASEGT. The CDR3 runs to 15 residues. The junction had 8 bases not matched to a gene; V was cut back by 4 bases and J by 6 bases. The CDR3 loop is CASSGGSGRAREQYF. The CDR3 DNA is TGTGCCAGCAGTGGTGGTAGCGGGAGGGCCCGCGAGCAGTACTTC.

The J gene is TRBJ2-3, the V gene TRBV29-1, with no clear D. Trimming took 1 base from V and 1 from J, leaving 3 bases between them. Germline lookup yields CDR1 SQVTM and CDR2 ANQGSEA. The CDR3 is 12 residues long. CDR3 loop: CSVEVGTDTQYF. The CDR3 bases are TGCAGCGTTGAAGTAGGCACAGATACGCAGTATTTT.

The gene calls are TRBV4-1 and TRBJ2-1, with TRBD2 matching over 8 bases. Germline assignment: CDR1 MGHRA and CDR2 YSYEKL. V shed 4 bases and J 7 bases; nucleotides not matched to a gene: 12. This CDR3 is 16 amino acids long. CDR3 residues: CASSPVGGAVTNEQFF. Here the CDR3 DNA reads TGCGCCAGCAGCCCGGTCGGGGGGGCAGTGACTAATGAGCAGTTCTTC.

Many counts were recorded for this clonotype. The rearrangement links TRBV5-1 to TRBJ1-5, with D maybe TRBD1 (6 bases). V was clipped by 5 bases and J by 5 bases, with 11 bases between them. This CDR3 is built from 13 residues. Looked up from germline, CDR1 is SGHRS and CDR2 is YFSETQ. CDR3 nucleotide sequence: TGCGCCAGCAGACAGGGAGAGGATCAGCCCCAGCATTTT. Protein: CASRQGEDQPQHF. The full variable domain, rest sourced from reference TRBV5-1 and TRBJ1-5, is KAGVTQTPRYLIKTRGQQVTLSCSPISGHRSVSWYQQTPGQGLQFLFEYFSETQRNKGNFPGRFSGRQFSNSRSEMNVSTLELGDSALYLCASRQGEDQPQHFGDGTRLSIL.

The chain links TRBV7-3 to TRBJ2-2; no firm D call. Trimming stripped 5 bases from V and 1 base from J, with 14 bases between. CDR1 is SGHTA, CDR2 FQGTGA, per germline. The CDR3 spans 16 residues. Written as DNA, the CDR3 is TGTGCCAGCAGCCAAAGGGTGGTAGGGAACACCGGGGAGCTGTTTTTT. As protein: CASSQRVVGNTGELFF.

V gene TRBV12-5 combines with J gene TRBJ2-1; 11 bases fit TRBD2. Trimming cost V 1 base and J 7 bases; bases outside gene matches: 6. The length of the CDR3 is 16 residues. Germline V gives CDR1 LGHNT, CDR2 FRNRAP. The CDR3 sequence: CASGLGLAGGINEQFF. Here the CDR3 DNA reads TGTGCTAGTGGTTTGGGGCTAGCGGGGGGAATAAATGAGCAGTTCTTC.

The genes are TRBV4-3 and TRBJ2-6; unclear D gene. Germline V gene sequence: CDR1 LGHNA, CDR2 YSLEER. Trimming removed 0 bases at V and 0 bases at J, with 9 bases between. CDR3 length equals 17 residues. DNA of the CDR3: TGCGCCAGCAGCCAAGACAGGACCCACTCTGGGGCCAACGTCCTGACTTTC. It codes for CASSQDRTHSGANVLTF.

The V and J genes are TRBV12-3 or TRBV12-4 and TRBJ1-1; the D is unclear. The CDR3 length is 15 residues. Trimming took off 2 bases at V and 1 base at J, with 11 bases between the two ends. CDR3 DNA: TGTGCCAGCAGTTTACCCCCACCCGGGAACACTGAAGCTTTCTTT. Its protein is CASSLPPPGNTEAFF.

The gene calls are TRBV7-8 and TRBJ2-5; D is possibly TRBD1 or TRBD2 (5 bases each). Germline values: CDR1 SGHVS, CDR2 FQNEAQ. Trimming removed 1 base from V and 5 bases from J, with 14 bases in between. The CDR3 consists of 15 residues. CDR3 in amino acids: CASSLVPNRDETQYF. The CDR3 DNA reads TGTGCCAGCAGCTTAGTTCCCAACCGGGACGAGACCCAGTACTTC.

The chain joins TRBV5-6 to TRBJ2-1; 7 nucleotides match TRBD2. CDR3 length: 13 amino acids. CDR1 SGHDT and CDR2 YYEEEE come from the germline V gene. Trimming at V came to 1 base and at J to 10 bases, leaving 5 bases not matched to a gene. CDR3 bases: TGTGCCAGCAGCTTGTATCTGGGGGGGGAGCAGTTCTTC. This codes for CASSLYLGGEQFF.

This clonotype was counted ten times or more. CDR3 sequence: CSAVPGHTGTRVGEQYF. DNA of the CDR3: TGCAGTGCCGTACCGGGACACACCGGGACTAGAGTAGGCGAGCAGTACTTC. The chain links TRBV20-1 to TRBJ2-7; 8 bases align to TRBD2. Per the germline V gene, CDR1 is DFQATT and CDR2 is SNEGSKA (reference sequence). Unmatched junction bases numbered 22, after V lost 6 bases and J lost 6 bases. This CDR3 is built from 17 residues.

V and J are TRBV20-1 and TRBJ2-7, with 13 bases matching TRBD2. V dropped 5 bases and J dropped 0; count of bases not matched to a gene: 4. Germline CDR1 DFQATT, CDR2 SNEGSKA (reference sequence). There are 15 residues in the CDR3. CDR3 sequence: CSASRLAGGSYEQYF. CDR3 bases: TGCAGTGCTTCACGACTAGCGGGGGGCTCCTACGAGCAGTACTTC.

The sample holds a few counts of this clonotype. The chain employs TRBV20-1 and TRBJ1-5; D gene uncertain. Germline V gene data show CDR1 as DFQATT and CDR2 as SNEGSKA (reference sequence). Trimming pared 1 base from V and 2 bases from J, leaving 9 bases between. The CDR3 sequence is 14 residues long. The CDR3 spells CSARVGNGNQPQHF. CDR3 coding DNA: TGCAGTGCTAGAGTGGGGAATGGCAATCAGCCCCAGCATTTT.

This rearrangement joins TRBV6-1 to TRBJ2-7; no clear D gene. The germline V and J ends were trimmed by 6 bases and 1 base, with 10 bases remaining between them. This CDR3 contains 13 residues. Germline CDR1 is MNHNS and CDR2 is SASEGT. CDR3 in DNA: TGTGCCAGCAGACCCTCAGGTTCCTACGAGCAGTACTTC. Its protein product is CASRPSGSYEQYF.

V usage is TRBV7-6 and J usage is TRBJ2-3; a weak D match, TRBD1 (7 bases). The CDR3 consists of 17 residues. Germline V CDR1 and CDR2: SGHVS, FNYEAQ. V was clipped by 2 bases and J by 4 bases, with 19 bases between them. For the CDR3, the DNA is TGTGCCAGCAGCTTAAGAACCCGCGGCAGGGGGGCAGATACGCAGTATTTT. This encodes CASSLRTRGRGADTQYF.

The genes are TRBV20-1 and TRBJ2-3; tentative D call: TRBD2 (6 bases). Trimming removed 6 bases at V and 1 base at J, with 14 bases between. There are 14 residues in the CDR3. Germline values: CDR1 DFQATT, CDR2 SNEGSKA (reference sequence). The CDR3 bases are TGCAGTGCGGGGACTGCCACTCGCACAGATACGCAGTATTTT. It is translated as CSAGTATRTDTQYF.

The chain carries TRBV29-1 and TRBJ2-7, with TRBD1 matching 9 bases. The CDR3 is 14 residues long. CDR1 is SQVTM, CDR2 ANQGSEA, per germline. J gave up 5 bases and V 6 bases, and 11 bases lay outside the gene matches. This chain's CDR3 is CSVRRGTGTDEQYF. In nucleotides, the CDR3 is TGCAGCGTCCGCCGTGGGACAGGGACTGACGAGCAGTACTTC.

This clonotype was seen many times. The gene calls are TRBV29-1 and TRBJ1-5; D is undetermined. In germline, CDR1 is SQVTM, CDR2 ANQGSEA. CDR3 length equals 13 residues. Between the trimmed V and J ends, which lost 7 bases and 3 bases, there was a span of 13 bases. The CDR3 sequence is CSGGEGNNQPQHF. CDR3 nucleotide sequence: TGCAGCGGTGGGGAGGGAAACAATCAGCCCCAGCATTTT.

V and J are TRBV7-6 and TRBJ2-7, with a possible D match to TRBD2 (5 bases). The V end lost 1 base, the J end lost 9 bases, and 16 bases lay between the germline ends. The CDR3 extends over 14 amino acids. CDR1 is SGHVS, CDR2 FNYEAQ, per germline. The CDR3 loop is CASSLGQIPGGQYF. DNA for the CDR3: TGTGCCAGCAGCTTAGGTCAAATCCCAGGAGGGCAGTACTTC.

The chain recombines TRBV10-3 with TRBJ2-7; 10 positions agree with TRBD1. The CDR3 loop spans 14 amino acids. V trimming: 6 bases; J trimming: 3 bases; junction bases outside the gene matches: 5. Germline V gene data show CDR1 as ENHRY and CDR2 as SYGVKD. CDR3 nucleotides: TGTGCCATCAGATCGGGACAGGGGTACTACGAGCAGTACTTC. Protein: CAIRSGQGYYEQYF.

This chain joins TRBV13 and TRBJ2-1; D perhaps matches TRBD1 (6 bases). The CDR3 consists of 14 residues. Trimming cost V 7 bases and J 2 bases, with 12 bases left between them. Germline-derived CDR1 and CDR2 are PRHDT and FYEKMQ (reference sequence). This CDR3 is CASTLRGTYNEQFF. The CDR3 nucleotides read TGTGCCAGCACCCTCAGGGGCACCTACAATGAGCAGTTCTTC.

As DNA, the CDR3 is TGTGCCAGCAGCCGACCGAGGACTAGGAGAGAGGAGCAGTACTTC. Translating gives CASSRPRTRREEQYF. This chain connects TRBV6-2 or TRBV6-3 to TRBJ2-7, with 7 positions matching TRBD2. V trimming: 6 bases; J trimming: 7 bases; junction bases outside the gene matches: 15. Germline CDR1 is MNHEY and CDR2 is SVGEGT. The CDR3 has 15 residues.

Details on this clonotype: The junction and the germline gene differ at one end; a read error may be behind it. The rearrangement uses TRBV13 and TRBJ2-4; D is unresolved. From germline, CDR1 is PRHDT and CDR2 FYEKMQ (reference sequence). The CDR3 covers 13 residues. CDR3 sequence: CASSTRTKDIQYF. CDR3 in DNA: TGTGCCAGCAGTACCCGGACCAAAGACATTCAGTACTTC.

This clonotype was recorded many times. The chain is built from TRBV29-1 and TRBJ2-1, with 10 bases identical to TRBD1. The V segment lost 5 bases and the J segment 6 bases; nucleotides outside the gene matches: 1. The germline V gene has CDR1 SQVTM and CDR2 ANQGSEA. This CDR3 contains 12 residues. This CDR3 reads CSVRTGGNEQFF. The CDR3 DNA follows: TGCAGCGTTAGGACAGGGGGCAATGAGCAGTTCTTC.

This clonotype was seen a handful of times. The chain is built from TRBV20-1 and TRBJ2-1, with 7 bases fitting TRBD1. CDR3 length: 16 amino acids. The ends lost 6 bases at V and 6 bases at J; junction bases unmatched: 17. Germline-derived CDR1 and CDR2 are DFQATT and SNEGSKA (reference sequence). In DNA form, the CDR3 reads TGCAGTGCCCCCCTCCCCCCTAGGGACAGACTCAATGAGCAGTTCTTC. Protein product: CSAPLPPRDRLNEQFF.

In this sample, this clonotype turned up a few times. This rearrangement joins TRBV6-1 to TRBJ2-3, with D hard to call. The CDR3 has 14 residues. Trimming cost V 3 bases and J 6 bases, with 13 bases left between them. Germline CDR1 and CDR2: MNHNS and SASEGT. Here the CDR3 reads CASSEVSPRDTQYF. Here the CDR3 DNA reads TGTGCCAGCAGTGAGGTCAGTCCGCGGGATACGCAGTATTTT.